In its sample, the clone carrying this T cell receptor beta chain was seen a few times. Germline CDR1 reads LNHDA; CDR2 reads SQIVND (reference sequence). V dropped 5 bases and J dropped 4 bases, with 9 bases sitting between them. The CDR3 runs to 13 residues. This entry belongs to a study of blood T cell repertoires in COVID-19. Study details: The origin of the acute and convalescent COVID-19 samples was the United States, Italy and Spain. In each case, the material was cDNA or gDNA derived from T cells, B-cell-depleted T cells, or PBMCs.

As processed by the authors: Quantification of nucleated cells was approximated via reference gene primer amplification. Libraries were prepared by immunoSEQ multiplex PCR; TCRdb keeps only in-frame clonotypes and omits some of them. V and J calls and clone size follow that table, whereas D and trimming were derived from the DNA. The profile shows around 74,000 clones, approximately 90% of them singletons. The chain recombines TRBV19 with TRBJ2-1; D might be TRBD1 (5 bases). This receptor was obtained from a man aged 50 or older with active COVID-19. The sample consisted of peripheral blood. Here the CDR3 reads CASSSTVYNEQFF. CDR3 nucleotide sequence: TGTGCCAGTAGTTCGACAGTTTACAATGAGCAGTTCTTC. The whole variable domain, remainder taken from reference TRBV19 and TRBJ2-1, is DGGITQSPKYLFRKEGQNVTLSCEQNLNHDAMYWYRQDPGQGLRLIYYSQIVNDFQKGDIAEGYSVSREKKESFPLTVTSAQKNPTAFYLCASSSTVYNEQFFGPGTRLTVL.